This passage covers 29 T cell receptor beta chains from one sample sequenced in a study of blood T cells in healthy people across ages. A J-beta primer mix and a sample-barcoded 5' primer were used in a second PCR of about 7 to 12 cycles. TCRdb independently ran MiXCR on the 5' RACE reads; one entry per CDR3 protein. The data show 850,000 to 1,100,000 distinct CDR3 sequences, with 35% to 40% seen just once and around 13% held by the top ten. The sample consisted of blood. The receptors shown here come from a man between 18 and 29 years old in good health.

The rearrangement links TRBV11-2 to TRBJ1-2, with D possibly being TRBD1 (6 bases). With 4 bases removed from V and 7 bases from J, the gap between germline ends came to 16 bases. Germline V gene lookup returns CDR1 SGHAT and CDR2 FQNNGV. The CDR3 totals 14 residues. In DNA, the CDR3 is TGTGCCAGCAGCTCTCCCCTGGGGGCAGGTGGCTACACCTTC. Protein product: CASSSPLGAGGYTF. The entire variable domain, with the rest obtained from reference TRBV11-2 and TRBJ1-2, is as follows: EAGVAQSPRYKIIEKRQSVAFWCNPISGHATLYWYQQILGQGPKLLIQFQNNGVVDDSQLPKDRFSAERLKGVDSTLKIQPAKLEDSAVYLCASSSPLGAGGYTFGSGTRLTVV.

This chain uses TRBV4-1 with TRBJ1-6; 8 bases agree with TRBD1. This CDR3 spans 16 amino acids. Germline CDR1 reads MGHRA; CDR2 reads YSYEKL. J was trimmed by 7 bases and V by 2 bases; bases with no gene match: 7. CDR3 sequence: CASSQSWAGGNSPLHF. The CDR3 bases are TGCGCCAGCAGCCAATCTTGGGCAGGGGGCAATTCACCCCTCCACTTT.

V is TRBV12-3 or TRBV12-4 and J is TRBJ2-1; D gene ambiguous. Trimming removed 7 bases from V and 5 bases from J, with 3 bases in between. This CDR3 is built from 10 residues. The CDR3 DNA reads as TGTGCCAGCACCGACAATGAGCAGTTCTTC. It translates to CASTDNEQFF.

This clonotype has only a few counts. In DNA form, the CDR3 reads TGTGCCAGCAGCAAAATTCCGGGACTGGAAGGGTCTTACGAGCAGTACTTC. It specifies CASSKIPGLEGSYEQYF. V and J are TRBV21-1 and TRBJ2-4; no check of the table's D call, TRBD2, against the DNA was made. The closer fit of TRBJ2-7 to the DNA end suggests the J call may be wrong. TRBV21-1 is a documented pseudogene. The CDR3 has 17 amino acids.

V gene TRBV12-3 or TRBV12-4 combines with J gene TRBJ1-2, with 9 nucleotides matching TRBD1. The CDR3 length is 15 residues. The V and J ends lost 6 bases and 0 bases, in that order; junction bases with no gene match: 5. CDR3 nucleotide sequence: TGTGCCAGCAGCGGGACAGGGCGTGCTAACTATGGCTACACCTTC. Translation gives CASSGTGRANYGYTF.

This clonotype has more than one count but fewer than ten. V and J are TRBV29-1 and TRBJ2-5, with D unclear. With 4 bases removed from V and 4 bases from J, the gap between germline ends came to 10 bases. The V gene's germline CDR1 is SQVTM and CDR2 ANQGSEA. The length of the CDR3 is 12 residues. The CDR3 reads CSVVGSGETQYF. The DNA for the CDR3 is TGCAGCGTTGTAGGGTCGGGAGAGACCCAGTACTTC.

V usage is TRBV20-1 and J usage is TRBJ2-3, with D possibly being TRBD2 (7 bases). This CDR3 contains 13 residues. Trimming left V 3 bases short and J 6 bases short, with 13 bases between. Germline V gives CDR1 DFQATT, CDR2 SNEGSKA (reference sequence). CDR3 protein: CSASYGGQDTQYF. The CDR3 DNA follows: TGCAGTGCTAGTTACGGGGGGCAGGATACGCAGTATTTT.

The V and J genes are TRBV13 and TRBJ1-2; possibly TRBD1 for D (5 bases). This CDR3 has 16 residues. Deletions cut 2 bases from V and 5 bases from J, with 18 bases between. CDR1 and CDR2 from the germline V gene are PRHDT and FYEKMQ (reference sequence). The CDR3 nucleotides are TGTGCCAGCAGCTTATGGGCAGATAGAGGGGTGTATGGCTACACCTTC. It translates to CASSLWADRGVYGYTF.

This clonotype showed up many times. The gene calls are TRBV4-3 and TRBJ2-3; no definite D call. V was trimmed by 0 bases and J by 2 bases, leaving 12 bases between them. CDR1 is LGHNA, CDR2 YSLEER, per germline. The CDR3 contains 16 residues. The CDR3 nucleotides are TGCGCCAGCAGCCAAGATTCCGGCAGAGACACAGATACGCAGTATTTT. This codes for CASSQDSGRDTDTQYF.

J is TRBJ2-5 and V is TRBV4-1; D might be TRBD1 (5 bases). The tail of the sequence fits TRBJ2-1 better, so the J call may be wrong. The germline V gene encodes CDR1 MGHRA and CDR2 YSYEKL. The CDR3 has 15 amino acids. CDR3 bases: TGCGCCAGCAGCCAACGGACAAACGTCCAAGAGACCCAGTTCTTC. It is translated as CASSQRTNVQETQFF.

The CDR3 region is CASSLAGGSTYNEQFF. The CDR3 DNA reads TGTGCCAGCAGCTTAGCAGGGGGTTCGACCTACAATGAGCAGTTCTTC. V usage is TRBV7-2 and J usage is TRBJ2-1; weak D call: TRBD1 (6 bases). V lost 0 bases and J lost 2, with 11 bases in between. This CDR3 is built from 16 residues. CDR1 and CDR2 (germline): SGHTA, FQGNSA.

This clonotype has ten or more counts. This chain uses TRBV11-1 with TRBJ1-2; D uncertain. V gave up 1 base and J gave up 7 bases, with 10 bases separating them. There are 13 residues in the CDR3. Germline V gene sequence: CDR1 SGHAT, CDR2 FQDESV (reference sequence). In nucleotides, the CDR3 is TGTGCCAGCAGCTTAGAAGGTGCGGGTGGCTACACCTTC. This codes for CASSLEGAGGYTF.

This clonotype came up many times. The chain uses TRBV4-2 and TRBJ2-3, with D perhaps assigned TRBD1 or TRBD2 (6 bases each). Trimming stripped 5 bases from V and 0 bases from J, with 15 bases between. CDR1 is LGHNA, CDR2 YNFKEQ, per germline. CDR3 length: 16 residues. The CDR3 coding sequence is TGTGCCAGCAGCTACCACGGAGGGGGGAGCACAGATACGCAGTATTTT. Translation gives CASSYHGGGSTDTQYF.

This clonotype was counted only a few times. The CDR3 protein is CASRVPGLAGGNTDTQYF. DNA of the CDR3: TGTGCCAGCAGAGTCCCGGGACTAGCGGGGGGGAACACAGATACGCAGTATTTT. The rearrangement uses TRBV28 and TRBJ2-3; 16 bases match TRBD2. Trimming at V came to 6 bases and at J to 2 bases, leaving 8 bases not matched to a gene. CDR3 size: 18 residues. Germline V gene lookup returns CDR1 MDHEN and CDR2 SYDVKM.

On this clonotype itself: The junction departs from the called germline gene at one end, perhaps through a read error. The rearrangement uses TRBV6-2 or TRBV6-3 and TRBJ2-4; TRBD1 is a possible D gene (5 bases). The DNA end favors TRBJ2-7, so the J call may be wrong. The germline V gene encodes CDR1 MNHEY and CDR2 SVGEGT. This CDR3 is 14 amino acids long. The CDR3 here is CASSDSQGIYEQYF. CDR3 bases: TGTGCCAGCAGTGACTCGCAGGGCATCTACGAGCAGTACTTC.

CDR3 amino acids: CAISEGPPVQDTQYF. The DNA of the CDR3 is TGTGCCATCAGTGAGGGACCACCTGTCCAAGATACGCAGTATTTT. V and J are TRBV10-3 and TRBJ2-3; D gene unclear. V lost 2 bases, J lost 5 bases, and 14 bases lay in between. Germline CDR1 and CDR2: ENHRY and SYGVKD. The length of the CDR3 is 15 residues.

For the CDR3, the DNA is TGTGCCAGCAGTTACAGTCCCAGGGGGTCGATCTACGAGCAGTACTTC. It encodes CASSYSPRGSIYEQYF. The chain is built from TRBV6-5 and TRBJ2-7, with 7 bases fitting TRBD1. Germline CDR1 and CDR2: MNHEY and SVGAGI. The CDR3 has 16 residues. V lost 2 bases, J lost 3 bases, and 10 bases stayed unmatched.

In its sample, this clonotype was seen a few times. This CDR3 is CASSVDRGRYEQYF. Written as DNA, the CDR3 is TGTGCCAGCAGCGTGGACAGGGGGCGGTACGAGCAGTACTTC. The V and J genes are TRBV3-1 and TRBJ2-7; 11 positions match TRBD1. V lost 5 bases to trimming and J lost 4 bases; unmatched junction nucleotides: 4. The CDR3 contains 14 residues. Germline V gene data show CDR1 as LGHDT and CDR2 as YNNKEL (reference sequence).

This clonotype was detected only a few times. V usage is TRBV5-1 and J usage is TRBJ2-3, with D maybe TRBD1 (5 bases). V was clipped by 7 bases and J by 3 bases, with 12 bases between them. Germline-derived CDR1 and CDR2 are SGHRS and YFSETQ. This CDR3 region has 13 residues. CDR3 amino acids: CASGAEKTDTQYF. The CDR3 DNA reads TGCGCCAGCGGGGCAGAAAAGACAGATACGCAGTATTTT. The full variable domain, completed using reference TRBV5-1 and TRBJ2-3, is KAGVTQTPRYLIKTRGQQVTLSCSPISGHRSVSWYQQTPGQGLQFLFEYFSETQRNKGNFPGRFSGRQFSNSRSEMNVSTLELGDSALYLCASGAEKTDTQYFGPGTRLTVL.

In nucleotides, the CDR3 is TGTGCCAGCTTTCCGACAGGGAACACTGAAGCTTTCTTT. Translated, it gives CASFPTGNTEAFF. The chain recombines TRBV25-1 with TRBJ1-1, with D tentatively TRBD1 (6 bases). The CDR3 sequence is 13 residues long. The germline gives CDR1 MGHDK, CDR2 SYGVNS. V gave up 8 bases and J gave up 1 base, with 11 bases separating them.

Written as DNA, the CDR3 is TGTGCCAGCAGTGACAGCGGGGGGGTGATCAATGAGCAGTTCTTC. This gives the protein CASSDSGGVINEQFF. The rearrangement links TRBV6-1 to TRBJ2-1, with 10 nucleotides matching TRBD2. Trimming at V came to 3 bases and at J to 6 bases, leaving 5 bases not matched to a gene. Germline V gene sequence: CDR1 MNHNS, CDR2 SASEGT. The CDR3 length is 15 residues.

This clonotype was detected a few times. The CDR3 region has the DNA TGTGCCAGCAGCCCTTCGAGCGGACCTAGCACTGAAGCTTTCTTT. Protein: CASSPSSGPSTEAFF. The chain employs TRBV3-1 and TRBJ1-1; no clear D gene. Germline loops: CDR1 LGHDT, CDR2 YNNKEL (reference sequence). The CDR3 runs 15 residues. V lost 4 bases to trimming and J lost 4 bases, with 16 bases between them.

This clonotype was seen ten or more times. CDR3 nucleotide sequence: TGTGCCAGCAGCCAGTCCAATGAGCAGTTCTTC. As protein: CASSQSNEQFF. The gene calls are TRBV4-2 and TRBJ2-1, with D uncertain. Germline-derived CDR1 and CDR2 are LGHNA and YNFKEQ. CDR3 length: 11 amino acids. The V and J ends lost 3 bases and 6 bases respectively, with 3 bases between them.

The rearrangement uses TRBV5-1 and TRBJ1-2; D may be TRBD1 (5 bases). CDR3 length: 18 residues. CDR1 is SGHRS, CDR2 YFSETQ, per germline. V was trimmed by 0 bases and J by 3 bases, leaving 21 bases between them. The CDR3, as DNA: TGCGCCAGCAGCTTGGCCATTATGGCAGGGCAGTCGTACTATGGCTACACCTTC. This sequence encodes CASSLAIMAGQSYYGYTF.

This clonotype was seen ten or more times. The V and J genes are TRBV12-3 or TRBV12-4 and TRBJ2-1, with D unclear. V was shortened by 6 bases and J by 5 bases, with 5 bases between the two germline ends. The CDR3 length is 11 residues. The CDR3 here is CASSLNNEQFF. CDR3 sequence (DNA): TGTGCCAGCAGCCTAAACAATGAGCAGTTCTTC.

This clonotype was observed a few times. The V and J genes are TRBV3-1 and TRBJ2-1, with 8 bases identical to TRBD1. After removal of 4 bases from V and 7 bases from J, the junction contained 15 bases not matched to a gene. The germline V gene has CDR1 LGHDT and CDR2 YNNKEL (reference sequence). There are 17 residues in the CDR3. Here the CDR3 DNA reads TGTGCCAGCAGCCCGATTCTGGACAGGGAAACTGGGAATGAGCAGTTCTTC. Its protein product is CASSPILDRETGNEQFF.

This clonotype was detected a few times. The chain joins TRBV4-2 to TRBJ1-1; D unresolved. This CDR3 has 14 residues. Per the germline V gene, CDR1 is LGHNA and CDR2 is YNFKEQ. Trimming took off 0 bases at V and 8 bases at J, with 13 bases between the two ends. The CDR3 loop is CASSQDRREGEAFF. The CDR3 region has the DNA TGTGCCAGCAGCCAAGATCGTAGGGAGGGCGAAGCTTTCTTT.

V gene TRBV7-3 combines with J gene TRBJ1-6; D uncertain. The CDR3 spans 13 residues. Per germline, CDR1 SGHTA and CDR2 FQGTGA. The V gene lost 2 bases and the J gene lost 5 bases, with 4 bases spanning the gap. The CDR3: CASSLSNNSPLHF. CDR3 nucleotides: TGTGCCAGCAGCTTATCTAATAATTCACCCCTCCACTTT. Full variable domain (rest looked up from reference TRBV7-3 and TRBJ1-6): GAGVSQTPSNKVTEKGKYVELRCDPISGHTALYWYRQSLGQGPEFLIYFQGTGAADDSGLPNDRFFAVRPEGSVSTLKIQRTERGDSAVYLCASSLSNNSPLHFGNGTRLTVT.

Written as DNA, the CDR3 is TGTGCCGGGAGCCGGACAGGGTTAGAAGCTTTCTTT. Protein: CAGSRTGLEAFF. The genes are TRBV14 and TRBJ1-1; the match to TRBD1 covers 8 bases. CDR1 and CDR2 from the germline V gene are SGHDN and FVKESK. The CDR3 is 12 residues long. V trimming: 11 bases; J trimming: 8 bases; junction bases outside the gene matches: 10. The variable domain in full, with the rest retrieved from reference TRBV14 and TRBJ1-1, is EAGVTQFPSHSVIEKGQTVTLRCDPISGHDNLYWYRRVMGKEIKFLLHFVKESKQDESGMPNNRFLAERTGGTYSTLKVQPAELEDSGVYFCAGSRTGLEAFFGQGTRLTVV.